The present TCR beta chain was sequenced within a study of vaccination and CD4 T cells after COVID-19. Study-level information: Once vaccinated, a few convalescent patients provided samples at day 14 and again at days 161 to 241 post-vaccination.

With the Oncomine TCR Beta short-read assay, DNA from cultured CD4+ T cells was sequenced. TCRdb re-called the PCR reads with MiXCR, one entry per CDR3 protein. Among about 17,000 distinct CDR3 sequences listed, around 50% were seen once. Time point reported: late sampling 161 to 241 days after vaccination in a few convalescent patients. Treatment noted: approximately 10-day PBMC culture with coronavirus spike peptide pools or control peptides (ViraFEST assay). PBMCs were cultured at some 2.1 million per well with approximately 10 IU/ml IL-2 and roughly 10 ug/ml peptide pools. A remark on this clonotype: Its antigen is unidentified.

The V and J ends lost 1 base and 2 bases respectively, with 4 bases between them. CDR1 is SGHTA and CDR2 is FQGNSA in the germline V gene. There are 13 residues in the CDR3. This chain links TRBV7-2 with TRBJ2-3; no definite D call. This TCR came from a human donor who had recovered from COVID-19. Sample: CD4+ T cells from blood, cultured in vitro, taken about 7 months after SARS-CoV-2 vaccination. The DNA of the CDR3 is TGTGCCAGCAGCTTAGAGGACACAGATACGCAGTATTTT. Protein: CASSLEDTDTQYF.